These T cell receptor beta chains were read from a single sample in a study of T cell responses to AZD1222 COVID-19 vaccine. TCRdb's table, derived via immunoSEQ multiplex PCR, lists solely in-frame clones and lacks some. This sample carries 85,000 or so clones, 75% to 95% of them seen once, and the ten largest clones take 11%. The source material was peripheral blood, sampled 28 days after the second AZD1222 dose. These receptors came from an adult who received the AZD1222 COVID-19 vaccine. Both conserved end residues are part of each CDR3. A D gene is named only where the DNA matches it firmly. Clone size is shown for a subset of rows, as once, few, many or a class of expanded clone.

j_call clone_size d_call v_call cdr3_nt cdr3_aa
TRBJ2-7 NA NA TRBV7-9 TGTGCCAGCAGCTCCCAGGGATACGAGCAGTACTTC CASSSQGYEQYF
TRBJ1-1 NA NA TRBV5-4 TGTGCCAGCAGCTCTCAGAACAGGGCGGAGGGCACTGAAGCTTTCTTT CASSSQNRAEGTEAFF
TRBJ1-1 NA NA TRBV14 TGTGCCAGCAGCCAATCCGGCCGGGGATTCGGAACTGAAGCTTTCTTT CASSQSGRGFGTEAFF
TRBJ2-7 NA NA TRBV5-1 TGCGCCAGCAGCTTGGTTCGTAACTCCTACGAGCAGTACTTC CASSLVRNSYEQYF
TRBJ2-2 NA TRBD2 TRBV9 TGTGCCAGCAGCCCATGGAGCGGGAATTGGCGGACCGGGGAGCTGTTTTTT CASSPWSGNWRTGELFF
TRBJ2-1 NA NA TRBV5-1 TGCGCCAGCAGCTGGGGGACAGAGCAGTTCTTC CASSWGTEQFF
TRBJ2-5 few NA TRBV7-3 TGTGCCAGCAGCTTAGGGTGGGGGGCGGAGACCCAGTACTTC CASSLGWGAETQYF
TRBJ1-1 NA NA TRBV28 TGTGCCAGCACCAAAACGGGCAGGGAAGGTCGAACTGAAGCTTTCTTT CASTKTGREGRTEAFF
TRBJ1-1 NA NA TRBV28 TGTGCCAGCAGTTTAAGGGGGAAGGCTTTCTTT CASSLRGKAFF
TRBJ1-1 once NA TRBV11-3 TGTGCCAGCAGCCCATCGGACATGAACACTGAAGCTTTCTTT CASSPSDMNTEAFF
TRBJ1-5 NA TRBD1 TRBV19 TGTGCCAGTAAACCGGGACAGGGCAATCAGCCCCAGCATTTT CASKPGQGNQPQHF
TRBJ1-1 NA NA TRBV11-2 TGTGCCAGCAGCGGGGGAGATTACGCCACTGAAGCTTTCTTT CASSGGDYATEAFF
TRBJ2-7 NA NA TRBV5-1 TGCGCCAGCAGACAGGAGTCCTACGAGCAGTACTTC CASRQESYEQYF
TRBJ1-2 NA NA TRBV30 TGTGCCTGGAGTGTACGAGTCAGGCCCGGGGGTGGCTACACCTTC CAWSVRVRPGGGYTF
TRBJ1-5 NA NA TRBV7-9 TGTGCCAGCAGCCAACAGGGTTATCAGCCCCAGCATTTT CASSQQGYQPQHF
TRBJ2-5 NA NA TRBV18 TGTGCCAGCTCCCGAAGCAGGGCCCACCAAGAGACCCAGTACTTC CASSRSRAHQETQYF
TRBJ1-4 NA NA TRBV5-1 TGCGCCAGCAGCCGGGGTGCAACTAATGAAAAACTGTTTTTT CASSRGATNEKLFF
TRBJ2-7 NA NA TRBV3-1/TRBV3-2 TGTGCCAGCAGCCTATCTAGTAATTTTTACGAGCAGTACTTC CASSLSSNFYEQYF
TRBJ2-5 NA NA TRBV28 TGTGCCAGCAGTTTAGATAACCAAGAGACCCAGTACTTC CASSLDNQETQYF
TRBJ1-2 NA NA TRBV19 TGTGCCAGTAGGGACGGGGTCCGTTATGGCTACACCTTC CASRDGVRYGYTF
TRBJ2-1 NA NA TRBV15 TGTGCCACCAGTGCGAGAAGGCACAATGAGCAGTTCTTC CATSARRHNEQFF
TRBJ2-7 NA NA TRBV9 TGTGCCAGCAGCCCCCGGAACTCCTACGAGCAGTACTTC CASSPRNSYEQYF
TRBJ1-2 NA NA TRBV28 TGTGCCAGCAGTTTAGTGGGAGGGGGAGGCTACACCTTC CASSLVGGGGYTF
TRBJ1-6 NA NA TRBV6-5 TGTGCCAGCTCCCGAACCGATTCACCCCTCCACTTT CASSRTDSPLHF
TRBJ1-1 NA TRBD1 TRBV19 TGTGCCAGTAGGACAGGGATCCTGGGGACTGAAGCTTTCTTT CASRTGILGTEAFF
TRBJ1-5 NA NA TRBV15 TGTGCCACCAGTGTTGTGTGGAACCGGGACCGACTTCGGCCCCAGCATTTT CATSVVWNRDRLRPQHF
TRBJ2-7 NA NA TRBV7-3 TGTGCCAGCAGCCACGGGACAGCGGGCGAGCAGTACTTC CASSHGTAGEQYF
TRBJ2-7 few TRBD1 TRBV15 TGTGCCACCCGGACAGGGAGGTCCTACGAGCAGTACTTC CATRTGRSYEQYF
TRBJ1-1 NA TRBD1 TRBV10-3 TGTGCCACCATGACAGGGGAACTCACTGAAGCTTTCTTT CATMTGELTEAFF
TRBJ2-3 NA NA TRBV6-6 TGTGCCAGCCATGCGGCCGGCAGCACAGATACGCAGTATTTT CASHAAGSTDTQYF
TRBJ2-5 NA NA TRBV30 TGTGCCTGGAGTGTTGGGTCTAGGGGAGGACCCCAGTACTTC CAWSVGSRGGPQYF
TRBJ1-4 few TRBD1 TRBV4-1 TGCGCCAGCAGCCAAGAGAGAGGGGGCGTTGAAAAACTGTTTTTT CASSQERGGVEKLFF
TRBJ2-2 NA NA TRBV28 TGTGCCAGCAGTTTATGGCCCTCAGGGGCGAAAACCGGGGAGCTGTTTTTT CASSLWPSGAKTGELFF
TRBJ1-4 once NA TRBV28 TGTGCCAGCAGTCCCCGGGGGGGGTTTAATGAAAAACTGTTTTTT CASSPRGGFNEKLFF
TRBJ1-5 NA TRBD1 TRBV28 TGTGCCAGCAAAGGTTCGGGGGCAGGGGGTGGCAATCAGCCCCAGCATTTT CASKGSGAGGGNQPQHF
TRBJ2-2 NA NA TRBV7-3 TGTGCCAGCAGCCCTAAAACGGGGACGGGGAACACCGGGGAGCTGTTTTTT CASSPKTGTGNTGELFF
TRBJ1-5 NA TRBD1 TRBV10-1 TGCGCCAGCAGTGAGTCAACAGGGGGCAATCAGCCCCAGCATTTT CASSESTGGNQPQHF
TRBJ2-2 NA NA TRBV24-1 TGTGCCACCAGTGACCCCTCCGGGCCAAACACCGGGGAGCTGTTTTTT CATSDPSGPNTGELFF
TRBJ1-1 NA NA TRBV7-9 TGTGCCAGCATCGTAGCGGGGCGCACTGAAGCTTTCTTT CASIVAGRTEAFF
TRBJ1-3 NA NA TRBV2 TGTGCCAGCACCGAGAGGAGGGCTGGAAACACCATATATTTT CASTERRAGNTIYF